This T cell receptor beta chain was observed in a study of control samples from healthy donors and cancer patients. Clones were sequenced by immunoSEQ multiplex PCR, and TCRdb holds only the in-frame ones, with some missing. The profile shows tens of thousands of clones, 88% of them singletons. V lost 2 bases and J lost 7; bases outside the gene matches: 15. CDR3 length: 18 residues. Looked up from germline, CDR1 is SGHAT and CDR2 is FQNNGV. Sample: blood. This TCR came from a woman aged 70-85 years in good health. The V call is TRBV11-2, the J call TRBJ2-1; the match to TRBD2 covers 9 bases. The CDR3 loop reads CASSLTQLRLAGRNEQFF. CDR3 DNA sequence: TGTGCCAGCAGCTTAACCCAGCTTCGGCTAGCGGGGAGGAATGAGCAGTTCTTC.